The text below deals with one T cell receptor beta chain. This clone was seen only a few times. Its antigen remains undetermined. Nothing much larger sits one base from this clone, and base qualities are not available. V and J are truncated by 6 bases and 1 base respectively, leaving an intervening sequence of 9 bases. Taken from cysteine to phenylalanine, the CDR3 has 13 residues. Only the CDR3 part of the read is kept: 39 bases, read in frame from the first base. CDR1 and CDR2 were assigned from the germline V gene as SGHVS and FQNEAQ. Preparation of the library involved the immunoSEQ multiplex PCR assay. For TCR sequencing, RNA was extracted from every sample and reverse transcribed into cDNA to serve as template. SuperScript III was used for first-strand cDNA synthesis, primed with a 2:1 mix of oligo-dT and random hexamers. Amplification bias was assessed with a synthetic immune receptor repertoire, and residual bias was removed computationally. Per the authors' processing: Raw reads were preprocessed for error removal, and CDR3 was defined according to IMGT conventions as running from the conserved cysteine to phenylalanine. Clonality was calculated as 1 minus Shannon entropy normalized by log2 of the number of productive unique TCRs. Scalp TCRbeta sequences were cross-referenced with sorted blood CD4 and CD8 repertoires so that the CD4 or CD8 identity of scalp clones could be inferred. This immuneACCESS table, as held by TCRdb, lists in-frame sequences with V and J called but not all clones. Of the missing ones, under half trace to an unresolved V gene in checked studies; the others have no known cause. D and trimming come from the DNA, and the V and J calls and clone size come from that table. The sample table shows roughly 60,000 clones, and roughly 46% are seen once. The top ten clonotypes cover just over 50% of the sample.

The data derive from a study of CD8+ T cells in alopecia areata (dated by TCRdb to 2016 to 2018). Some background on the complete study: The study used high-throughput TCRbeta sequencing to examine T cell clonal expansion in alopecia areata, in both the C3H/HeJ mouse model and human patients. Human TCRbeta sequencing covered scalp tissue and sorted CD4+ and CD8+ peripheral blood T cells from patchy and totalis/universalis alopecia areata patients and healthy controls. Scalp clonality was compared among normal scalp (n=4), patchy alopecia areata scalp (n=8), and alopecia totalis/universalis scalp (n=8). RNA was extracted with the PAXgene miRNA kit for fixed scalp, the miRNeasy kit for PBMCs, and the RNeasy kit for mouse skin. Amplification of TCRbeta CDR3 regions was done by immunoSEQ multiplex PCR using 35 Vbeta forward primers and 13 Jbeta reverse primers. Broader findings and caveats from the paper: Shared TCR sequences between patients were less evident than in mice, which may be partly attributable to HLA diversity in the patient population. Compared with normal scalp, lesional scalp had higher clonality and more expanded CD8+ clones, particularly in alopecia totalis/universalis, a pattern that suggests antigenic drive. Unlike mouse skin, where gammadelta T cells dominate, normal human skin contains resident alphabeta T cells that get sequenced too, which complicates analysis of the scalp TCR repertoire.

Peripheral blood and lesional scalp punch biopsies were obtained from patients with alopecia areata. PBMCs were separated by density centrifugation and stained for CD3, CD4 and CD8, after which CD4+ and CD8+ T cells were sorted on a FACSAria. Alopecia areata patients who were not treated were recruited through a multicenter biomarker study. In 4 to 6 patients from the biomarker study, the blood CD8+ T cells went through an additional sort into NKG2D-low and NKG2D-high fractions. The clonotype was recovered from a human donor with alopecia areata. The material sequenced was NKG2D-low CD8+ T cells sorted from blood. Sample cell subset or site, as interpreted from the label and publication: sorted CD8+ NKG2D-low blood T cells. The V and J segments used are TRBV7-8 and TRBJ1-1, with an unclear D gene assignment. The CDR3 reads as follows: CASSRTPNTEAFF. The DNA sequence reads TGTGCCAGCAGTCGTACACCGAACACTGAAGCTTTCTTT. Reference TRBV7-8 and TRBJ1-1 genes cover what lies past the CDR3, so the full variable domain is GAGVSQSPRYKVAKRGQDVALRCDPISGHVSLFWYQQALGQGPEFLTYFQNEAQLDKSGLPSDRFFAERPEGSVSTLKIQRTQQEDSAVYLCASSRTPNTEAFFGQGTRLTVV.